Each of the 18 T cell receptor beta chains below was sequenced from the same sample in a study of cytomegalovirus exposure and HLA in healthy donors. The primer mix had 60 Vbeta and 13 Jbeta primers. Libraries were prepared by immunoSEQ multiplex PCR; TCRdb keeps only in-frame clonotypes and omits some of them. The sample contains under 200,000 clones, roughly 80% of which appear only once. Input material: PBMCs. All receptors derive from a woman aged 25 to 45 in good health and CMV-seropositive.

V usage is TRBV7-9 and J usage is TRBJ1-2; D remains ambiguous. Germline CDR1 is SEHNR and CDR2 is FQNEAQ (reference sequence). The CDR3 consists of 13 residues. V dropped 11 bases and J dropped 6 bases, with 19 bases sitting between them. The CDR3 DNA is TGTGCCGCCGAGACTACAGATGTCAATGGCTACACCTTC. This translates into CAAETTDVNGYTF.

J is TRBJ2-7 and V is TRBV7-2, with unresolved D. The ends were cut back, 5 bases at V and 1 base at J, with 9 bases in the middle. The germline V gene has CDR1 SGHTA and CDR2 FQGNSA. The CDR3 consists of 13 residues. The CDR3 protein is CASSVTSSYEQYF. The CDR3 coding sequence is TGTGCCAGCAGCGTGACTTCGTCCTACGAGCAGTACTTC.

The V gene is TRBV28, the J gene TRBJ1-4; D is ambiguous. CDR1 and CDR2 from the germline V gene are MDHEN and SYDVKM. The CDR3 spans 14 residues. Trimming took 10 bases from V and 0 from J, leaving 12 bases between them. The CDR3 nucleotides read TGTGCCACCCGGGATTCTGCAACTAATGAAAAACTGTTTTTT. The encoded protein is CATRDSATNEKLFF.

The CDR3: CASSSAGSQETQYF. In DNA form, the CDR3 reads TGTGCCAGCAGCTCGGCGGGGAGCCAAGAGACCCAGTACTTC. The gene calls are TRBV5-4 and TRBJ2-5, with D perhaps TRBD2 (6 bases). Trimming left V 3 bases short and J 1 base short, with 10 bases between. Germline CDR1 SGHNT, CDR2 YYREEE (reference sequence). This CDR3 contains 14 residues. Complete variable domain (other parts from reference TRBV5-4 and TRBJ2-5): ETGVTQSPTHLIKTRGQQVTLRCSSQSGHNTVSWYQQALGQGPQFIFQYYREEENGRGNFPPRFSGLQFPNYSSELNVNALELDDSALYLCASSSAGSQETQYFGPGTRLLVL.

The V gene is TRBV10-2, the J gene TRBJ2-7, with a tentative D call TRBD1 (6 bases). This CDR3 region has 15 residues. V lost 5 bases and J lost 0, with 14 bases in between. Germline loops: CDR1 WSHSY, CDR2 SAAADI. The CDR3 region is CASSSIQGTSYEQYF. The CDR3 DNA sequence: TGCGCCAGCAGTTCAATTCAGGGGACCTCCTACGAGCAGTACTTC.

The V and J genes are TRBV28 and TRBJ2-1; weak D call: TRBD1 (6 bases). The germline V and J ends were trimmed by 6 bases and 5 bases, with 14 bases remaining between them. Germline-derived CDR1 and CDR2 are MDHEN and SYDVKM. This CDR3 is built from 14 residues. In DNA form, the CDR3 reads TGTGCCAGCAGGGTTCCCGGGACAAACAATGAGCAGTTCTTC. Translation gives CASRVPGTNNEQFF.

This chain connects TRBV27 to TRBJ2-1; possibly TRBD2 for D (6 bases). The CDR3 loop spans 15 amino acids. The V gene lost 7 bases and the J gene lost 0 bases, with 13 bases spanning the gap. Germline assignment: CDR1 MNHEY and CDR2 SMNVEV (reference sequence). In nucleotides, the CDR3 is TGTGCCAGCACGGGTGGGGGGAGCTCCTACAATGAGCAGTTCTTC. Protein: CASTGGGSSYNEQFF.

The chain carries TRBV4-1 and TRBJ1-3, with TRBD1 matching over 8 bases. CDR3 length equals 15 residues. CDR1 is MGHRA, CDR2 YSYEKL, per germline. J gave up 4 bases and V 4 bases, and 6 bases lay outside the gene matches. CDR3 sequence: CASSLQGARGNTIYF. DNA for the CDR3: TGCGCCAGCAGCCTTCAGGGGGCGCGGGGAAACACCATATATTTT.

The CDR3 DNA is TGTGCCAGCAGCGTAGCGGGGGACAGAAGCTACCAAGAGACCCAGTACTTC. It specifies CASSVAGDRSYQETQYF. This sequence joins TRBV9 and TRBJ2-5, with D possibly TRBD1 on 7 matching bases. Germline lookup yields CDR1 SGDLS and CDR2 YYNGEE. V dropped 0 bases and J dropped 0 bases, with 15 bases sitting between them. The CDR3 runs 17 residues.

The chain combines TRBV27 with TRBJ1-5; 11 positions match TRBD1. V lost 6 bases, J lost 1 base, and 11 bases stayed unmatched. Germline lookup yields CDR1 MNHEY and CDR2 SMNVEV (reference sequence). This CDR3 region has 18 residues. In DNA, the CDR3 is TGTGCCAGCAGACCGGACAGGGGGCGATTGGAGAGCAATCAGCCCCAGCATTTT. It yields the protein CASRPDRGRLESNQPQHF.

The chain recombines TRBV5-1 with TRBJ2-1, with 8 bases aligning to TRBD2. Per the germline V gene, CDR1 is SGHRS and CDR2 is YFSETQ. The CDR3 is 16 residues long. J gave up 1 base and V 3 bases, and 6 bases lay outside the gene matches. The CDR3 DNA follows: TGCGCCAGCAGCTCAAGCGGGGGAAGGTCCTACAATGAGCAGTTCTTC. This encodes CASSSSGGRSYNEQFF.

The chain recombines TRBV2 with TRBJ2-6; tentatively, D is TRBD2 (6 bases). Trimming cost V 6 bases and J 0 bases, with 24 bases left between them. Germline values: CDR1 SNHLY, CDR2 FYNNEI. This CDR3 has 20 amino acids. The CDR3 loop reads CASRGIREGLTTSGANVLTF. The DNA for the CDR3 is TGTGCCAGCAGGGGCATTCGTGAGGGACTGACAACCTCTGGGGCCAACGTCCTGACTTTC.

The J gene is TRBJ2-7, the V gene TRBV28; 12 bases line up with TRBD1. Trimming at V came to 5 bases and at J to 7 bases, leaving 6 bases not matched to a gene. Germline lookup yields CDR1 MDHEN and CDR2 SYDVKM. The CDR3 runs 14 residues. CDR3 sequence reads: CASSRDRGPREQYF. The CDR3 DNA reads as TGTGCCAGCAGTCGGGACAGGGGGCCGCGGGAGCAGTACTTC.

The chain has TRBV5-1 and TRBJ1-2, with 12 bases lining up with TRBD1. J was trimmed by 6 bases and V by 4 bases; bases with no gene match: 7. This CDR3 region has 15 residues. Germline-derived CDR1 and CDR2 are SGHRS and YFSETQ. CDR3 nucleotide sequence: TGCGCCAGCAGCAGGGGGGACAGGGGGCAAGATGGCTACACCTTC. Protein: CASSRGDRGQDGYTF.

The rearrangement joins TRBV4-2 to TRBJ1-2; tentative D call: TRBD1 (5 bases). Germline assignment: CDR1 LGHNA and CDR2 YNFKEQ. The CDR3 contains 13 residues. V lost 1 base and J lost 5, with 8 bases in between. As DNA, the CDR3 is TGTGCCAGCAGCCAAGTAGGGGCTTATGGCTACACCTTC. Its protein product is CASSQVGAYGYTF.

The sample holds one count of this clone. The J gene is TRBJ1-1, the V gene TRBV9, with 9 bases identical to TRBD1. V lost 3 bases and J lost 4; bases outside the gene matches: 10. The CDR3 contains 16 residues. Germline loops: CDR1 SGDLS, CDR2 YYNGEE. The chain's CDR3 is CASSATGGAGGTEAFF. CDR3 coding DNA: TGTGCCAGCAGCGCCACAGGGGGCGCAGGAGGCACTGAAGCTTTCTTT.

V and J are TRBV7-9 and TRBJ2-3; TRBD2 might be the D (6 bases). Germline V gene data show CDR1 as SEHNR and CDR2 as FQNEAQ (reference sequence). The CDR3 has 16 amino acids. V lost 5 bases and J 3 bases, leaving 18 bases between the germline ends. CDR3 coding DNA: TGTGCCAGCAGCCCTCGTTTAGGAGGGCCGACAGATACGCAGTATTTT. This sequence encodes CASSPRLGGPTDTQYF.

The chain links TRBV7-9 to TRBJ2-2; the D gene is possibly TRBD1 (6 bases). The CDR3 length is 15 residues. V lost 1 base, J lost 6 bases, and 12 bases lay in between. CDR1 and CDR2 from the germline V gene are SEHNR and FQNEAQ (reference sequence). The CDR3 coding sequence is TGTGCCAGCAGCTTAGAACAGGGCGTCCCCGGGGAGCTGTTTTTT. Translation gives CASSLEQGVPGELFF.